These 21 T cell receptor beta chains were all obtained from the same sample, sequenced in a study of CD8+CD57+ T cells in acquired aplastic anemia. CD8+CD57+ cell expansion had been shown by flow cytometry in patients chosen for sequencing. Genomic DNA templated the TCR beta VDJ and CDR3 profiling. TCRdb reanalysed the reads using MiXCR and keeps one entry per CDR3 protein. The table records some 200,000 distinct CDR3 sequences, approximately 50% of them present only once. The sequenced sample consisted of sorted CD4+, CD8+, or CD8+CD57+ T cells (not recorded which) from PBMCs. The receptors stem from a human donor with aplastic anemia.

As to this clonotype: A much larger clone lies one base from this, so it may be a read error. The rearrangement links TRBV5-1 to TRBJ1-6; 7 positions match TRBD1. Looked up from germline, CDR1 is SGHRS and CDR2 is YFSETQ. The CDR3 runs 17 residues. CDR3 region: CASSLGPPGQYNSPPHF. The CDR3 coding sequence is TGCGCCAGCAGCTTGGGGCCCCCGGGACAGTATAATTCACCCCCCCACTTT.

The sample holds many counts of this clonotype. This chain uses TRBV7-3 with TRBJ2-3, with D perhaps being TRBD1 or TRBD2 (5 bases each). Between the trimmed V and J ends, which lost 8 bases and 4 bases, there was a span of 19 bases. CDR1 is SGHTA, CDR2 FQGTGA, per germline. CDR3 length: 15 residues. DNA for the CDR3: TGTGCCAGCGCCTCGGGATCCTGGGGCTCAGATACGCAGTATTTT. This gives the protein CASASGSWGSDTQYF.

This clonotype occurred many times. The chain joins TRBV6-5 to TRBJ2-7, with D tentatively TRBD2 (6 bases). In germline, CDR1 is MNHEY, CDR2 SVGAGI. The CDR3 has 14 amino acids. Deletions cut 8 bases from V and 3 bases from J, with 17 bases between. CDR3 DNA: TGTGCCAGCCGAATGCGGGAACTCGACTACGAGCAGTACTTC. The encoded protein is CASRMRELDYEQYF.

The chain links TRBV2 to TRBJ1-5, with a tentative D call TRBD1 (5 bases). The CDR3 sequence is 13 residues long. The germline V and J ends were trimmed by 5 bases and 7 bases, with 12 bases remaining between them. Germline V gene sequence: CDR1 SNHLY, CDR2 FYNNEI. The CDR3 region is CASSMGVTQPQHF. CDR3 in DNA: TGTGCCAGCAGTATGGGGGTAACCCAGCCCCAGCATTTT.

Here the CDR3 DNA reads TGTGCCAGCAGTCGACAGGGATCAGATACGCAGTATTTT. Protein product: CASSRQGSDTQYF. The chain uses TRBV6-1 and TRBJ2-3; 7 bases are a match to TRBD1. J gave up 4 bases and V 5 bases, and 3 bases lay outside the gene matches. Germline CDR1 and CDR2: MNHNS and SASEGT. The CDR3 length is 13 residues.

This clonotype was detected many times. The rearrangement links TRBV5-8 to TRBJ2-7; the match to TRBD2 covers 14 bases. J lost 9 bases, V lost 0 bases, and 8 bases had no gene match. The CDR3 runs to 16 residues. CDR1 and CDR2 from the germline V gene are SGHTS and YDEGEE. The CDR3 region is CASSLAPGLAGAGQYF. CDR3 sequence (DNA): TGTGCCAGCAGCTTGGCCCCGGGACTAGCGGGGGCGGGGCAGTACTTC.

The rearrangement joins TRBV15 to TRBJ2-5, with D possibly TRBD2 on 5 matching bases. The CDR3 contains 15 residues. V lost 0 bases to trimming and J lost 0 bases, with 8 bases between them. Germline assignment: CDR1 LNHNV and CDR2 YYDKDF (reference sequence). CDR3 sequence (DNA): TGTGCCACCAGCAGAGATACGGGGTACCAAGAGACCCAGTACTTC. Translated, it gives CATSRDTGYQETQYF.

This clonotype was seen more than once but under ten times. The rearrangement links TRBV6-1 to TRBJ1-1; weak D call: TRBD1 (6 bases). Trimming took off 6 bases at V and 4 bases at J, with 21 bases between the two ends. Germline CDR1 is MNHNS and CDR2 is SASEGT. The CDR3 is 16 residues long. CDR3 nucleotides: TGTGCCAGCAGCCCGACGACGCGGGTAGGGGGCACTGAAGCTTTCTTT. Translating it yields CASSPTTRVGGTEAFF.

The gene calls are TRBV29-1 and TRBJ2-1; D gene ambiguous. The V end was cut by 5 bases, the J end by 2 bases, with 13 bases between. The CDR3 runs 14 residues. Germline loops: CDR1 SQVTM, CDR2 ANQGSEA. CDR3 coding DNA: TGCAGCGTTCAATCTGATTCACCCTACAATGAGCAGTTCTTC. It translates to CSVQSDSPYNEQFF.

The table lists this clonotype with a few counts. In DNA, the CDR3 is TGTGCCAGCAGCTTAGGATCTGGCGGAATTTACGAGCAGTACTTC. Translating it yields CASSLGSGGIYEQYF. The rearrangement joins TRBV11-1 to TRBJ2-7; D gene unclear. The germline V gene encodes CDR1 SGHAT and CDR2 FQDESV (reference sequence). The germline V and J ends were trimmed by 1 base and 4 bases, with 14 bases remaining between them. This CDR3 comprises 15 residues.

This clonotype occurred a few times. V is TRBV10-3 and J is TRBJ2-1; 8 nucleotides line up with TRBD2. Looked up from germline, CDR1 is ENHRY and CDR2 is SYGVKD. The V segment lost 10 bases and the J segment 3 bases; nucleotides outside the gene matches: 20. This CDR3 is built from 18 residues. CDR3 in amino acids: CASSKPLLAAKGYNEQFF. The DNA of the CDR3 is TGTGCCAGCAGCAAGCCCCTACTAGCGGCCAAAGGCTACAATGAGCAGTTCTTC.

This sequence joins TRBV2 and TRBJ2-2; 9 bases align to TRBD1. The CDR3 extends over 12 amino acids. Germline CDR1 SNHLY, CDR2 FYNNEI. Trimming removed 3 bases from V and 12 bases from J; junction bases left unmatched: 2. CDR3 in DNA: TGTGCCAGCAGTGATCACAGGGGGCAGCTGTTTTTT. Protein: CASSDHRGQLFF. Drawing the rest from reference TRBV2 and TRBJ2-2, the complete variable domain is EPEVTQTPSHQVTQMGQEVILRCVPISNHLYFYWYRQILGQKVEFLVSFYNNEISEKSEIFDDQFSVERPDGSNFTLKIRSTKLEDSAMYFCASSDHRGQLFFGEGSRLTVL.

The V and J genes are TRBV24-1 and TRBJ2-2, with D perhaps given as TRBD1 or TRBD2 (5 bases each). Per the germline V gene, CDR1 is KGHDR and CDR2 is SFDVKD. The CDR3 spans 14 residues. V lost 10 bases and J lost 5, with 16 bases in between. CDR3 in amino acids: CATASGTETGELFF. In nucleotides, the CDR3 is TGTGCCACGGCCTCGGGGACCGAGACCGGGGAGCTGTTTTTT.

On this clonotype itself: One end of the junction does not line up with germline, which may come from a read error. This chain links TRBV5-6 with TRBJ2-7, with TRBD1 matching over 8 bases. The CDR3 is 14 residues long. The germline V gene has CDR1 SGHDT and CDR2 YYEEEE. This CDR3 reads CASSRDRNSYERYF. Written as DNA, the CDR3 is TGTGCCAGCAGCCGGGACAGGAACTCCTACGAGCGGTACTTC.

The DNA for the CDR3 is TGTGCCAGCAGTCTCTCGGGCCCCCTTTCCTACGAGCAGTACTTC. The encoded protein is CASSLSGPLSYEQYF. The chain employs TRBV5-6 and TRBJ2-7; no firm D call. Germline lookup yields CDR1 SGHDT and CDR2 YYEEEE. Trimming took 5 bases from V and 1 from J, leaving 16 bases between them. This CDR3 has 15 residues.

As DNA, the CDR3 is TGTGCCAGCAGCTTGGTGGGACTTGCACAAATCGGGGGGGAGCTGTTTTTT. Translated: CASSLVGLAQIGGELFF. The V gene is TRBV5-4, the J gene TRBJ2-2; D possibly corresponds to TRBD2 (6 bases). The CDR3 is 17 amino acids. Germline V gene sequence: CDR1 SGHNT, CDR2 YYREEE (reference sequence). V was pared by 0 bases and J by 8 bases, with 20 bases between.

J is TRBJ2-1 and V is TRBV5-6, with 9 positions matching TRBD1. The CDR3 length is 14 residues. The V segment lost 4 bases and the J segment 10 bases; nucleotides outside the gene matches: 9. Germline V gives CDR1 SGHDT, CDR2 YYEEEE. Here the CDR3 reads CASSPPGTGREQFF. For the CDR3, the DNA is TGTGCCAGCAGCCCCCCCGGGACAGGGCGCGAGCAGTTCTTC.

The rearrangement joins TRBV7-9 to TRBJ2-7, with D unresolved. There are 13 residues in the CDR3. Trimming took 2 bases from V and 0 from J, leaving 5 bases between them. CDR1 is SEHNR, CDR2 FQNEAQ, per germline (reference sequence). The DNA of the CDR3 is TGTGCCAGCAGCTTACCTACCTCCTACGAGCAGTACTTC. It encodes CASSLPTSYEQYF.

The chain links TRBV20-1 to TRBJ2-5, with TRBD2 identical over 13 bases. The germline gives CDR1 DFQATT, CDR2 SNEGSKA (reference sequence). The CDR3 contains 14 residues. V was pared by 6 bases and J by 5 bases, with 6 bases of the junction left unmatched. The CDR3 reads CSAGTSGMRETQYF. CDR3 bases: TGCAGTGCGGGGACTAGCGGGATGAGGGAGACCCAGTACTTC.

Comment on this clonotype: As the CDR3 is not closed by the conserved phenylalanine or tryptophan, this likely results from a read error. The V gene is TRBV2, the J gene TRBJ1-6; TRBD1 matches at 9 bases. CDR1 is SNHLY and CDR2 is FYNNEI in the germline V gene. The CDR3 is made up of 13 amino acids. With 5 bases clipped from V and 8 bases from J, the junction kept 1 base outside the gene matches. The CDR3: CASSWDRDSPLHS. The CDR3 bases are TGTGCCAGCAGTTGGGACAGGGATTCACCCCTCCACTCT.

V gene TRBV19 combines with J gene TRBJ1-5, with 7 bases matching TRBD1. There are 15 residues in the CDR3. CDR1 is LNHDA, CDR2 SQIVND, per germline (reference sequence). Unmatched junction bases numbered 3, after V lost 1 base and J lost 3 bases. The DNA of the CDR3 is TGTGCCAGTAGTATAGGTGACAGGGTCAATCAGCCCCAGCATTTT. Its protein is CASSIGDRVNQPQHF. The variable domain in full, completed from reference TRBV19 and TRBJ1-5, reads DGGITQSPKYLFRKEGQNVTLSCEQNLNHDAMYWYRQDPGQGLRLIYYSQIVNDFQKGDIAEGYSVSREKKESFPLTVTSAQKNPTAFYLCASSIGDRVNQPQHFGDGTRLSIL.